This is a list of T cell receptor beta chains from one sample in a study of cytomegalovirus exposure and HLA in healthy donors. Only in-frame clones appear in the TCRdb table, and some are missing; sequencing was by immunoSEQ multiplex PCR. This sample has approximately 180,000 clones, with 84% found just once. The sample comprised PBMCs. Receptors originate from a girl aged 10-17 years in good health and CMV-seropositive. Both conserved end residues are part of each CDR3. Fields, in order: D gene, clone size, J gene, V gene, CDR3 DNA, CDR3 protein. The D gene is left open where the match is weak. Clone size is stated in some rows and not others, as once, few, many or a class when expanded.

D gene: TRBD2; clone size: -; J gene: TRBJ2-3; V gene: TRBV7-9; CDR3 DNA: TGTGCCAGCAGCTTAGCTGCTAGCGGGGGGGCTTTGGATACGCAGTATTTT; CDR3 protein: CASSLAASGGALDTQYF
D gene: TRBD1; clone size: few; J gene: TRBJ2-1; V gene: TRBV5-6; CDR3 DNA: TGTGCCAGCAGCTTAGGGACAGGCAACAATGAGCAGTTCTTC; CDR3 protein: CASSLGTGNNEQFF
D gene: -; clone size: -; J gene: TRBJ1-2; V gene: TRBV5-1; CDR3 DNA: TGCGCCAGCAGCTTGGGGCGGAGTTTCTATGGCTACACCTTC; CDR3 protein: CASSLGRSFYGYTF
D gene: TRBD1; clone size: once; J gene: TRBJ1-1; V gene: TRBV2; CDR3 DNA: TGTGCCAGCAGTCGACAGGGGGCGAAGGGGACTGAAGCTTTCTTT; CDR3 protein: CASSRQGAKGTEAFF
D gene: TRBD2; clone size: few; J gene: TRBJ2-7; V gene: TRBV9; CDR3 DNA: TGTGCCAGCAGCCTCAATAGCGGGAGCTCCTACGAGCAGTACTTC; CDR3 protein: CASSLNSGSSYEQYF
D gene: -; clone size: -; J gene: TRBJ1-1; V gene: TRBV5-5; CDR3 DNA: TGTGCCAGCAGTCCCGGGAGTGGGTCGAACACTGAAGCTTTCTTT; CDR3 protein: CASSPGSGSNTEAFF
D gene: -; clone size: -; J gene: TRBJ1-1; V gene: TRBV5-1; CDR3 DNA: TGCGCCAGCAGCTTCGGTGCGAACACTGAAGCTTTCTTT; CDR3 protein: CASSFGANTEAFF
D gene: -; clone size: -; J gene: TRBJ1-2; V gene: TRBV10-2; CDR3 DNA: TGCGCCTCTCGGACTTCCCGGTATGGCTACACCTTC; CDR3 protein: CASRTSRYGYTF
D gene: -; clone size: -; J gene: TRBJ1-2; V gene: TRBV4-2; CDR3 DNA: TGTGCCAGCAGCCAAGATTTGTACGGGGTCGGGGGCTACACCTTC; CDR3 protein: CASSQDLYGVGGYTF
D gene: TRBD2; clone size: -; J gene: TRBJ2-1; V gene: TRBV29-1; CDR3 DNA: TGCAGCGTTGAAGGGGTAGCGGGAGGCGAGCAGTTCTTC; CDR3 protein: CSVEGVAGGEQFF
D gene: -; clone size: -; J gene: TRBJ2-3; V gene: TRBV19; CDR3 DNA: TGTGCCAGTATGCCCCGGGGAAACACAGATACGCAGTATTTT; CDR3 protein: CASMPRGNTDTQYF
D gene: TRBD2; clone size: -; J gene: TRBJ2-7; V gene: TRBV19; CDR3 DNA: TGTGCCAGTAGTATAGACTCGACTAGCGGGGGCCGTCGTTTC; CDR3 protein: CASSIDSTSGGRRF
D gene: TRBD2; clone size: -; J gene: TRBJ2-3; V gene: TRBV9; CDR3 DNA: TGTGCCAGCAGCGTAGACCTAGCGGGGGCCGTCTCAGATACGCAGTATTTT; CDR3 protein: CASSVDLAGAVSDTQYF
D gene: -; clone size: -; J gene: TRBJ2-5; V gene: TRBV7-9; CDR3 DNA: TGTGCCAGCAGCTTAGGCCCCCAGGGCTTCGAGACCCAGTACTTC; CDR3 protein: CASSLGPQGFETQYF
D gene: TRBD1; clone size: many; J gene: TRBJ1-1; V gene: TRBV15; CDR3 DNA: TGTGCCACCAGCAGGGGACAGGGCTCTGAAGCTTTCTTT; CDR3 protein: CATSRGQGSEAFF
D gene: TRBD2; clone size: -; J gene: TRBJ2-5; V gene: TRBV9; CDR3 DNA: TGTGCCAGCAGCGTTAGCGGGGGAGTAGTAGAGACCCAGTACTTC; CDR3 protein: CASSVSGGVVETQYF
D gene: -; clone size: -; J gene: TRBJ1-2; V gene: TRBV19; CDR3 DNA: TGTGCCAGTACCCTATCAGGCGACTATGGCTACACCTTC; CDR3 protein: CASTLSGDYGYTF
D gene: -; clone size: -; J gene: TRBJ1-1; V gene: TRBV7-6; CDR3 DNA: TGTGCCAGCAGCTTACCCGGCAGACAGGTTGTATCGGGGACTGAAGCTTTCTTT; CDR3 protein: CASSLPGRQVVSGTEAFF
D gene: TRBD1; clone size: few; J gene: TRBJ1-1; V gene: TRBV9; CDR3 DNA: TGTGCCAGCAGCGTAGGACAGGGCACTGAAGCTTTCTTT; CDR3 protein: CASSVGQGTEAFF
D gene: TRBD1; clone size: once; J gene: TRBJ2-3; V gene: TRBV2; CDR3 DNA: TGTGCCAGCAGCGGGTCGGGTTCGACAGGGGGAAGAGATACGCAGTATTTT; CDR3 protein: CASSGSGSTGGRDTQYF
D gene: -; clone size: few; J gene: TRBJ1-3; V gene: TRBV19; CDR3 DNA: TGTGCCAGTAGTAACCAACCGGGACTCTCTGGAAACACCATATATTTT; CDR3 protein: CASSNQPGLSGNTIYF
D gene: TRBD1; clone size: once; J gene: TRBJ1-1; V gene: TRBV11-2; CDR3 DNA: TGTGCCAGCAGCCAAAGGACAGGCCGGTCTACTGAAGCTTTCTTT; CDR3 protein: CASSQRTGRSTEAFF
D gene: TRBD1; clone size: -; J gene: TRBJ1-2; V gene: TRBV5-1; CDR3 DNA: TGCGCCAGCAGCTTCCGGGACAGGGGGGCTGACTATGGCTACACCTTC; CDR3 protein: CASSFRDRGADYGYTF
D gene: -; clone size: -; J gene: TRBJ2-3; V gene: TRBV5-4; CDR3 DNA: TGTGCCAGCAGCTTGAGACGGGGGACCACAGATACGCAGTATTTT; CDR3 protein: CASSLRRGTTDTQYF